This T cell receptor beta chain is drawn from a study of blood T cells in healthy people across ages (dated by TCRdb to the mid-2010s). With respect to the entire study: In model experiments, roughly one uniquely barcoded TCR beta cDNA molecule per two T cells was captured by template switching. Age-related changes in TCR beta repertoire diversity were measured in the study by deep sequencing normalized with unique cDNA molecular identifiers. The donors were divided into four age groups: young (average around 15 years), middle-aged (under 40), aged (about 60) and long-lived (about 90). Donors of different ages were randomly distributed across sequencing lanes to avoid experimental bias. Two additional independent replicas of 1 million unique cDNA reads from the same blood draw were analyzed for two donors (one aged 18 to 30 and one aged 80 or older).

V drops 6 bases and J drops 3 bases, leaving 21 bases in between. Via the germline V gene (reference sequence), CDR1 is LNHDA and CDR2 SQIVND. The CDR3 holds 16 amino acids from the cysteine to the phenylalanine. Only the CDR3 portion is preserved as DNA: 48 bases, with reading frame beginning at the first base. This clonotype was seen just once. What this receptor recognizes is not known. The record has no base qualities; no much larger clone is one base away. One read amounts to weak evidence. Beyond this particular receptor, the publication reports: Observed TCR beta diversity per million T cells fell roughly linearly with age, and a significant reduction was already apparent by age around 40. The CMV infection status of donors was not known, potentially confounding age-related changes in expanded clonotypes. The long-lived group showed more naive CD4+ T cells, fewer expanded clones and increased TCR diversity than the aged group, suggesting age selection. Because profiling used bulk unsorted PBMCs, naive and antigen-experienced compartments could not be compared conclusively. The percentage of naive T cells measured by flow cytometry correlated strongly with observed TCR beta diversity. Total diversity estimates from one million sequenced T cells were considered lower bounds and underestimates.

Preparation of the library involved 5' RACE. Sequencing was performed on an Illumina HiSeq 2500. A second PCR of roughly 7 to 12 cycles was run with a J-beta primer mix and a sample-barcoded 5' primer. A template-switch 5' adaptor carrying 12 random nucleotides introduced a unique molecular identifier onto each TCR beta cDNA molecule. Each sample yielded at least 3 million CDR3-containing paired-end reads. First-strand cDNA synthesis was performed from all RNA using the Mint cDNA synthesis kit, with priming by a TRBC-specific oligonucleotide. All cDNA was treated with uracil-DNA glycosylase and then went through a first 18-cycle PCR with the universal primers M1SS and BC2_uni_R. Regarding the original processing steps: For normalization, 1 million high-quality reads, each with a distinct molecular identifier, were randomly selected from each sample. Reads sharing molecular identifiers were discarded rather than binned into consensus sequences. MiTCR, run with a Q25 quality threshold and the strictest error-elimination algorithm, handled CDR3 identification, clonotype clustering and error correction. A nonparametric unseen species model with Euler transformation was used to estimate a lower bound on total TCR beta diversity. TCRdb reprocessed the public reads (quality trimming at Q25 with fastp, clone calling with MiXCR) and kept in-frame beta chains. Identical CDR3 protein sequences are pooled into one entry, listed with their most common genes and DNA. These V and J calls are TCRdb output, not the study's own analysis. Present in this sample are about 1.7 million distinct CDR3 sequences, 25% to 30% of which were seen just once. In total, the top ten clones hold roughly 8% of the sample.

The roughly 39 donors, aged about 6 to 95 years, were systemically healthy Caucasian individuals from Russia. Each donor gave 8.5 to 10 milliliters of peripheral blood, collected into EDTA-treated Vacutainer tubes. PBMCs were isolated by Ficoll-Paque density-gradient centrifugation, with at least 6 million obtained per sample. Total RNA, at least 6 micrograms per sample, was extracted from PBMCs with Trizol reagent. For every donor, flow cytometry on a PBMC aliquot measured the percentage of naive CD45RAhigh/CD27high T cells. The sequence is built from TRBV19 and TRBJ2-7; the D segment cannot be called with confidence. This receptor was identified in a woman aged 25 to 39 in good health. The material sequenced was blood. The nucleotides are TGTGCCAGTAGCGCAAAGAGGTTAGGGTTTAACTACGAGCAGTACTTC. Its amino acids are CASSAKRLGFNYEQYF.